Each of the 5 T cell receptor beta chains below was sequenced from the same sample in a study of cytomegalovirus exposure and HLA in healthy donors. The PCR made use of 60 Vbeta and 13 Jbeta primers. The protocol was immunoSEQ multiplex PCR, while the TCRdb copy is restricted to in-frame clones and leaves out a portion. This sample yields fewer than 95,000 clones, of which roughly 85% are seen a single time; 7.4% belongs to the top ten. Sequencing was performed on PBMCs. The receptors stem from a man aged 35 to 55 in good health and CMV-seropositive.

The chain has TRBV7-3 and TRBJ2-1; TRBD1 matches 7 bases. The V segment lost 2 bases and the J segment 4 bases; nucleotides outside the gene matches: 5. CDR3 length: 15 amino acids. In germline, CDR1 is SGHTA, CDR2 FQGTGA. The CDR3 loop reads CASSLGGQIYNEQFF. In DNA, the CDR3 is TGTGCCAGCAGCTTAGGGGGACAGATTTACAATGAGCAGTTCTTC.

V is TRBV10-3 and J is TRBJ1-2; perhaps TRBD1 as D (6 bases). This CDR3 comprises 12 residues. V lost 2 bases to trimming and J lost 6 bases, with 7 bases between them. Germline values: CDR1 ENHRY, CDR2 SYGVKD. The CDR3 here is CAISEAGDGYTF. CDR3 DNA: TGTGCCATCAGTGAGGCAGGGGATGGCTACACCTTC.

This clone was seen a few times. The gene calls are TRBV11-1 and TRBJ2-7, with 7 positions matching TRBD2. This CDR3 region has 15 residues. The germline CDR1 and CDR2 sequences are SGHAT and FQDESV (reference sequence). V was pared by 1 base and J by 3 bases, with 6 bases of the junction left unmatched. The CDR3 region has the DNA TGTGCCAGCAGCTTAGGGGCCGCTAGCGGCTACGAGCAGTACTTC. Residues: CASSLGAASGYEQYF.

This clone was counted a few times. J is TRBJ1-6 and V is TRBV6-1, with 7 bases aligning to TRBD1. The CDR3 consists of 16 residues. V lost 2 bases, J lost 9 bases, and 10 bases stayed unmatched. The germline V gene encodes CDR1 MNHNS and CDR2 SASEGT. CDR3 in amino acids: CASSELDRDSFSPLHF. The CDR3 region has the DNA TGTGCCAGCAGTGAATTAGACAGGGATTCATTTTCACCCCTCCACTTT.

This chain joins TRBV7-2 and TRBJ2-7, with D tentatively TRBD2 (6 bases). V was cut by 0 bases and J by 5 bases, with 17 bases left in between. Germline V lookup: CDR1 SGHTA, CDR2 FQGNSA. This CDR3 comprises 16 residues. Here the CDR3 reads CASSLAWGDGENEQYF. CDR3 DNA: TGTGCCAGCAGCTTAGCGTGGGGGGACGGTGAGAACGAGCAGTACTTC. The whole variable domain, remainder taken from reference TRBV7-2 and TRBJ2-7, is GAGVSQSPSNKVTEKGKDVELRCDPISGHTALYWYRQSLGQGLEFLIYFQGNSAPDKSGLPSDRFSAERTGGSVSTLTIQRTQQEDSAVYLCASSLAWGDGENEQYFGPGTRLTVT.